This TCR beta chain derives from a study of glioma-infiltrating T cells after dendritic cell vaccination. Study-level information: Three intradermal dendritic cell vaccine injections were given every two weeks. Study findings and constraints: Higher pretreatment TIL content predicted longer progression-free time and survival.

Of note for this clone: Its cognate antigen is unknown.

The J segment lost 6 bases and the V segment lost 4 bases, leaving 5 bases of the junction unmatched. This CDR3 spans 15 amino acids. Looked up from germline, CDR1 is LGHNA and CDR2 is YNFKEQ. The primer mix had 60 V beta and 13 J beta primers. Measured with immunoSEQ multiplex PCR; TCRdb has only the in-frame clones, and not every one. The sample has 35,000 to 40,000 clones, approximately 84% seen once. Sequencing used blood, obtained before dendritic cell vaccination. The chain carries TRBV4-2 and TRBJ2-1; 11 nucleotides align to TRBD1. This receptor was obtained from a human donor with glioblastoma. CDR3 protein: CASSRSGTGGNEQFF. As DNA, the CDR3 is TGTGCCAGCAGCCGATCCGGGACAGGGGGCAATGAGCAGTTCTTC.